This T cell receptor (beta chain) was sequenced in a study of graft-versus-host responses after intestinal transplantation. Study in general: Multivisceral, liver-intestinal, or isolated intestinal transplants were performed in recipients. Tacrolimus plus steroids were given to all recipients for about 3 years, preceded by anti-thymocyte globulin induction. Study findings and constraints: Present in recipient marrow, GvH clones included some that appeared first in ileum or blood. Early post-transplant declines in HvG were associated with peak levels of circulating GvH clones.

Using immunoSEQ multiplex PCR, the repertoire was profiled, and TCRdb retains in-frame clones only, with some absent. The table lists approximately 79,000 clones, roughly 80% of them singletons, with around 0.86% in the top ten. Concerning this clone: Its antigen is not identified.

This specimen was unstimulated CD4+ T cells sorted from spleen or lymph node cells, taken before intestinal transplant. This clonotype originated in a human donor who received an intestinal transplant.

The CDR3 DNA sequence: TGTGCCAGTAGTATTGACGGGAGGGCCGGGGAGCAGTACTTC. This sequence encodes CASSIDGRAGEQYF. The rearrangement links TRBV19 to TRBJ2-7; 8 bases are a match to TRBD2. The V gene's germline CDR1 is LNHDA and CDR2 SQIVND (reference sequence). This CDR3 spans 14 amino acids. The trim removed 3 bases at V and 7 bases at J, leaving 8 bases unmatched.